This T cell receptor (beta chain) was documented in a study of cytomegalovirus exposure and HLA in healthy donors. The CDR3 extends over 10 amino acids. From germline, CDR1 is SQVTM and CDR2 ANQGSEA. The germline V and J ends were trimmed by 4 bases and 7 bases, with 7 bases remaining between them. This PCR relied on a set of 60 Vbeta primers and 13 Jbeta primers. The protocol was immunoSEQ multiplex PCR, while the TCRdb copy is restricted to in-frame clones and leaves out a portion. The repertoire holds 130,000 or so clones, 78% seen once, with roughly 1.5% in the top ten. Material for sequencing was PBMCs. The TCR was taken from a woman aged 18 to 35 in good health and CMV-seronegative. V is TRBV29-1 and J is TRBJ1-1; D ambiguous. The CDR3 DNA reads TGCAGCGTTGTTACCAGTGAAGCTTTCTTT. It yields the protein CSVVTSEAFF.